One sample yielded the 7 T cell receptor beta chains listed below, sequenced in a study of T cell responses to AZD1222 COVID-19 vaccine (dated by TCRdb to about 2021). The library came from the immunoSEQ multiplex PCR assay. Here the immuneACCESS table is served through TCRdb, limited to in-frame sequences with V and J called. Missing clones are a known gap in these copies; in checked studies unresolved V genes cover under half, and the rest lacks a known reason. The sample table shows tens of thousands of clones, and more than 75% are seen once. The ten largest account for around 3% of the sample. Per the publication, the time point label means: baseline before first vaccination. Sequenced here: peripheral blood, sampled on day 0 of AZD1222 vaccination. These receptor sequences come from an adult in good health.

J is TRBJ1-2 and V is TRBV6-5; possibly TRBD1 for D (5 bases). The V gene lost 6 bases and the J gene lost 4 bases, with 18 bases spanning the gap. Germline CDR1 and CDR2: MNHEY and SVGAGI. This CDR3 is built from 15 residues. DNA of the CDR3: TGTGCCAGCAGCCAAACTCACGGGGGGACCTATGGCTACACCTTC. It specifies CASSQTHGGTYGYTF.

The gene calls are TRBV5-5 and TRBJ1-2; D call uncertain. V gave up 0 bases and J gave up 6 bases, with 12 bases separating them. The CDR3 length is 14 residues. Germline V gene sequence: CDR1 SGHKS, CDR2 YYEKEE (reference sequence). This CDR3 is CASSLGRSGDGYTF. DNA for the CDR3: TGTGCCAGCAGCTTGGGGAGGTCGGGAGATGGCTACACCTTC.

CDR3 region: CASSLAAVTGISEQYF. CDR3 coding DNA: TGCGCCAGCAGCTTGGCCGCTGTGACAGGGATATCGGAGCAGTACTTC. The chain combines TRBV5-1 with TRBJ2-7, with 7 bases identical to TRBD1. The CDR3 length is 16 residues. V gave up 0 bases and J gave up 7 bases; unmatched junction bases: 13. CDR1 is SGHRS and CDR2 is YFSETQ in the germline V gene.

This chain joins TRBV6-5 and TRBJ1-1; 7 bases fit TRBD1. This CDR3 contains 15 residues. Germline CDR1 is MNHEY and CDR2 is SVGAGI. V shed 10 bases, J shed 7 bases, and the junction held 18 bases outside the gene matches. CDR3 nucleotides: TGTGCCACCGGACGTCCTCCCCAGGGGGTAGGTGAAGCTTTCTTT. Its protein is CATGRPPQGVGEAFF.

The sample holds one count of this clone. The chain couples TRBV27 to TRBJ1-4; no definite D call. CDR3 size: 16 residues. Germline lookup yields CDR1 MNHEY and CDR2 SMNVEV (reference sequence). Trimming removed 5 bases at V and 0 bases at J, with 13 bases between. The DNA of the CDR3 is TGTGCCAGCAGTCCGTTAGAACCAACAACTAATGAAAAACTGTTTTTT. Translated, it gives CASSPLEPTTNEKLFF.

This rearrangement joins TRBV24-1 to TRBJ2-3; D unresolved. This CDR3 contains 11 residues. The V end was cut by 7 bases, the J end by 2 bases, with 3 bases between. Germline V gene lookup returns CDR1 KGHDR and CDR2 SFDVKD. CDR3 residues: CATRDTDTQYF. The CDR3 bases are TGTGCCACCAGGGACACAGATACGCAGTATTTT.

The rearrangement uses TRBV19 and TRBJ2-3; TRBD2 matches 7 bases. This CDR3 is built from 16 residues. Trimming cost V 6 bases and J 6 bases; bases outside gene matches: 15. Per germline, CDR1 LNHDA and CDR2 SQIVND (reference sequence). The CDR3 coding sequence is TGTGCCAGTAGCTCCAATGATGGGGGGGGACGGGATACGCAGTATTTT. This gives the protein CASSSNDGGGRDTQYF.